The rows below give T cell receptor beta chains drawn from one sample of a study of T-cell memory formation after mild COVID-19. TCRdb reprocessed the 5' RACE reads via MiXCR and lists one record per CDR3 protein. Among under 250,000 distinct CDR3 sequences, more than 8% were seen once, and the ten largest hold around 3.4%. Sequencing was done on a sample of PBMCs or a T cell subset sorted from them (not recorded which). The source of these receptors is a man aged 18 to 29 who had mild COVID-19 (a few samples of this study predate the infection). Cell type and time point are not known. The CDR3 runs from the conserved cysteine through the conserved F or W. The D gene is left open where the match is weak. Rows give clone size only sometimes, using once, few, many, or a class for an expanded clone.

cdr3_aa: CASSLASFQETQYF
cdr3_nt: TGTGCCAGCAGCTTAGCCAGTTTCCAAGAGACCCAGTACTTC
d_call: .
v_call: TRBV7-9
j_call: TRBJ2-5
clone_size: few

cdr3_aa: CASTIGEGYEQYF
cdr3_nt: TGTGCCAGCACGATAGGGGAAGGCTACGAGCAGTACTTC
d_call: .
v_call: TRBV6-2/TRBV6-3
j_call: TRBJ2-7
clone_size: .

cdr3_aa: CASSLDANYGYTF
cdr3_nt: TGCGCCAGCAGCCTAGACGCTAACTATGGCTACACCTTC
d_call: .
v_call: TRBV5-1
j_call: TRBJ1-2
clone_size: .

cdr3_aa: CASSESRGEFRNTIYF
cdr3_nt: TGTGCCAGCAGTGAGTCTCGAGGGGAATTCAGAAACACCATATATTTT
d_call: .
v_call: TRBV6-1
j_call: TRBJ1-3
clone_size: many

cdr3_aa: CASSYQQGVVQPQHF
cdr3_nt: TGTGCCAGCAGTTACCAACAGGGGGTTGTTCAGCCCCAGCATTTT
d_call: TRBD1
v_call: TRBV6-2/TRBV6-3
j_call: TRBJ1-5
clone_size: few

cdr3_aa: CASTPPGTGELFF
cdr3_nt: TGTGCCAGCACCCCCCCGGGCACCGGGGAGCTGTTTTTT
d_call: .
v_call: TRBV12-3/TRBV12-4
j_call: TRBJ2-2
clone_size: few

cdr3_aa: CASSSTETGLAWSYNEQFF
cdr3_nt: TGCGCCAGCAGCTCCACTGAGACCGGACTAGCGTGGTCCTACAATGAGCAGTTCTTC
d_call: TRBD2
v_call: TRBV5-1
j_call: TRBJ2-1
clone_size: .

cdr3_aa: CASSQGGAGGTYTQYF
cdr3_nt: TGCGCCAGCAGCCAAGGAGGTGCGGGGGGCACATATACGCAGTATTTT
d_call: TRBD2
v_call: TRBV4-3
j_call: TRBJ2-3
clone_size: few

cdr3_aa: CASSTTGSTRDTQYF
cdr3_nt: TGTGCCAGCTCAACAACAGGGTCAACCCGAGATACGCAGTATTTT
d_call: .
v_call: TRBV18
j_call: TRBJ2-3
clone_size: many

cdr3_aa: CASSWGTGATDTQYF
cdr3_nt: TGCGCCAGCAGCTGGGGGACAGGGGCCACAGATACGCAGTATTTT
d_call: TRBD1
v_call: TRBV5-1
j_call: TRBJ2-3
clone_size: many

cdr3_aa: CASSLDRGGHNEQFF
cdr3_nt: TGTGCCAGCAGCTTAGACCGGGGGGGTCACAATGAGCAGTTCTTC
d_call: TRBD2
v_call: TRBV7-9
j_call: TRBJ2-1
clone_size: .

cdr3_aa: CSARDVGTGGTGELFF
cdr3_nt: TGCAGTGCTAGAGACGTCGGGACAGGGGGCACCGGGGAGCTGTTTTTT
d_call: TRBD1
v_call: TRBV20-1
j_call: TRBJ2-2
clone_size: few

cdr3_aa: CASSASPGHEAFF
cdr3_nt: TGTGCCAGCAGCGCCTCCCCCGGGCATGAAGCTTTCTTT
d_call: .
v_call: TRBV14
j_call: TRBJ1-1
clone_size: .

cdr3_aa: CSIRTGGSTNEKLFF
cdr3_nt: TGCAGCATAAGGACAGGGGGGAGTACTAATGAAAAACTGTTTTTT
d_call: TRBD1
v_call: TRBV29-1
j_call: TRBJ1-4
clone_size: .

cdr3_aa: CASSLEPGGQETQYF
cdr3_nt: TGCGCCAGCAGCTTGGAACCGGGGGGGCAGGAGACCCAGTACTTC
d_call: TRBD2
v_call: TRBV5-1
j_call: TRBJ2-5
clone_size: .

cdr3_aa: CASSFQSDTQYF
cdr3_nt: TGCGCCAGCAGCTTCCAGTCAGATACGCAGTATTTT
d_call: .
v_call: TRBV5-1
j_call: TRBJ2-3
clone_size: few

cdr3_aa: CASSLAQRGRIFF
cdr3_nt: TGTGCCAGCAGCTTAGCCCAGCGGGGCCGCATTTTCTTT
d_call: .
v_call: TRBV7-2
j_call: TRBJ1-1
clone_size: .

cdr3_aa: CASSQDWVQPRAFF
cdr3_nt: TGTGCCAGCAGCCAAGACTGGGTCCAACCGAGGGCTTTCTTT
d_call: .
v_call: TRBV14
j_call: TRBJ1-1
clone_size: .

cdr3_aa: CSARDLSSPRNTEAFF
cdr3_nt: TGCAGTGCTAGAGATCTTTCGTCCCCACGGAACACTGAAGCTTTCTTT
d_call: .
v_call: TRBV20-1
j_call: TRBJ1-1
clone_size: few

cdr3_aa: CASSYLLNTGELFF
cdr3_nt: TGTGCCAGCAGTTACCTTCTGAACACCGGGGAGCTGTTTTTT
d_call: .
v_call: TRBV6-5
j_call: TRBJ2-2
clone_size: few

cdr3_aa: CASSLKGQPISGNTIYF
cdr3_nt: TGTGCCAGCAGCTTAAAGGGGCAACCCATCTCTGGAAACACCATATATTTT
d_call: .
v_call: TRBV11-2
j_call: TRBJ1-3
clone_size: many

cdr3_aa: CASSTDFYGYTF
cdr3_nt: TGTGCCAGCAGCACAGACTTCTATGGCTACACCTTC
d_call: .
v_call: TRBV3-1
j_call: TRBJ1-2
clone_size: .

cdr3_aa: CASSQEGGRTTYEQYF
cdr3_nt: TGCGCCAGCAGCCAAGAAGGCGGGAGGACTACCTACGAGCAGTACTTC
d_call: TRBD2
v_call: TRBV4-3
j_call: TRBJ2-7
clone_size: .

cdr3_aa: CASSLLGTVNTGELFF
cdr3_nt: TGTGCCAGCAGCTTACTGGGGACAGTTAACACCGGGGAGCTGTTTTTT
d_call: TRBD1
v_call: TRBV7-2
j_call: TRBJ2-2
clone_size: few

cdr3_aa: CASSYSPGFSSGANVLTF
cdr3_nt: TGTGCCAGCAGTTACTCACCCGGGTTTAGCTCTGGGGCCAACGTCCTGACTTTC
d_call: .
v_call: TRBV6-2/TRBV6-3
j_call: TRBJ2-6
clone_size: .

cdr3_aa: CASSPSGDWGGGELFF
cdr3_nt: TGTGCCAGCTCCCCTTCAGGAGATTGGGGAGGCGGGGAGCTGTTTTTT
d_call: .
v_call: TRBV7-2
j_call: TRBJ2-2
clone_size: few

cdr3_aa: CASSVDLWSADEQFF
cdr3_nt: TGTGCCAGCAGCGTAGACTTGTGGAGCGCGGATGAGCAGTTCTTC
d_call: .
v_call: TRBV9
j_call: TRBJ2-1
clone_size: few

cdr3_aa: CASSFGGTGRLVKTQYF
cdr3_nt: TGTGCCAGCAGTTTTGGCGGGACAGGGAGGCTCGTGAAGACCCAGTACTTC
d_call: TRBD1
v_call: TRBV6-2/TRBV6-3
j_call: TRBJ2-5
clone_size: .

cdr3_aa: CASSPPATGQGEQYF
cdr3_nt: TGTGCCAGCTCACCCCCCGCGACAGGCCAGGGCGAGCAGTACTTC
d_call: .
v_call: TRBV18
j_call: TRBJ2-7
clone_size: .

cdr3_aa: CASSSRRGGTGELFF
cdr3_nt: TGTGCCAGCAGTTCTCGGCGGGGGGGCACCGGGGAGCTGTTTTTT
d_call: TRBD2
v_call: TRBV27
j_call: TRBJ2-2
clone_size: .

cdr3_aa: CASSFWGNQPQHF
cdr3_nt: TGTGCCAGCAGCTTTTGGGGTAATCAGCCCCAGCATTTT
d_call: .
v_call: TRBV7-2
j_call: TRBJ1-5
clone_size: many

cdr3_aa: CASGWMLGPRGQYF
cdr3_nt: TGTGCTAGTGGTTGGATGCTTGGGCCACGCGGGCAGTACTTC
d_call: .
v_call: TRBV12-5
j_call: TRBJ2-7
clone_size: few

cdr3_aa: CASTSGLTGSYNEQFF
cdr3_nt: TGTGCCAGCACCTCGGGGTTAACGGGCTCCTACAATGAGCAGTTCTTC
d_call: .
v_call: TRBV19
j_call: TRBJ2-1
clone_size: few